This T cell receptor beta chain was found in a study of vaccination and CD4 T cells after COVID-19. Unmatched junction bases numbered 6, after V lost 0 bases and J lost 1 base. The length of the CDR3 is 17 residues. Germline assignment: CDR1 DFQATT and CDR2 SNEGSKA (reference sequence). A remark on this clonotype: Antigen: not known.

Treatment indicated: approximately 10-day PBMC culture with coronavirus spike peptide pools or control peptides (ViraFEST assay). TCR sequencing followed the expansion of antigen-specific T cells with peptide pools in ViraFEST. Cultured CD4+ T cell DNA was sequenced using the Oncomine TCR Beta short-read assay. CD4+ T cells were cultured, and genomic DNA was extracted from them. MiXCR, applied by TCRdb to the PCR reads, yields one record per CDR3 protein. The sample contains around 12,000 distinct CDR3 sequences, approximately 76% of which appear only once. The specimen was CD4+ T cells from blood, cultured in vitro. The chain employs TRBV20-1 and TRBJ2-1, with TRBD2 identical over 10 bases. This TCR was sampled from a human donor who had recovered from COVID-19. This chain's CDR3 is CSARDSSGRASYNEQFF. For the CDR3, the DNA is TGCAGTGCTAGAGATTCCAGCGGGAGGGCTTCCTACAATGAGCAGTTCTTC.